The 8 T cell receptor beta chains presented below share a single source sample, sequenced in a study of shared clonotypes between healthy human individuals. The repertoire was sequenced with immunoSEQ multiplex PCR; TCRdb's copy has only in-frame clones and lacks some. This sample has around 690,000 clones, with around 90% found just once. Specimen: memory CD8+ T cells from PBMCs. The sample's subset: CD45RO+ cells pooled with CCR7-negative TemRA cells. These receptors were taken from a man between 18 and 29 years old in good health. Some clones in this sample may be carry-over from other donors' samples.

The chain is built from TRBV7-9 and TRBJ2-1; the D is unclear. Germline loops: CDR1 SEHNR, CDR2 FQNEAQ (reference sequence). The ends were cut back, 7 bases at V and 4 bases at J, with 11 bases in the middle. The CDR3 is 13 amino acids. CDR3 nucleotides: TGTGCCAGCACAGCGACCCCTTACAATGAGCAGTTCTTC. Translated, it gives CASTATPYNEQFF.

The chain joins TRBV6-6 to TRBJ2-7; D unclear. In germline, CDR1 is MNHNY, CDR2 SVGAGI (reference sequence). Deletions cut 6 bases from V and 4 bases from J, with 13 bases between. The CDR3 is 13 residues long. The DNA of the CDR3 is TGTGCCAGCAGAAGCTCTGGAACTTACGAGCAGTACTTC. Translated: CASRSSGTYEQYF.

The chain is built from TRBV11-2 and TRBJ2-3, with D possibly being TRBD2 (5 bases). V was pared by 3 bases and J by 5 bases, with 18 bases between. This CDR3 contains 16 residues. CDR1 is SGHAT, CDR2 FQNNGV, per germline. The CDR3 bases are TGTGCCAGCAGCTTCGGCGGGTCGCGGCCGGGAGATACGCAGTATTTT. The encoded protein is CASSFGGSRPGDTQYF.

This sequence joins TRBV21-1 and TRBJ2-7. TRBV21-1 is noted as a pseudogene. The CDR3 is made up of 15 amino acids. CDR3 bases: TGTGCCAGCAGCACCCGCTTCGGGCCCCCCTACGAGCAGTACTTC. Its protein is CASSTRFGPPYEQYF.

The rearrangement joins TRBV2 to TRBJ1-5; D uncertain. The CDR3 runs to 13 residues. The germline CDR1 and CDR2 sequences are SNHLY and FYNNEI. The V gene lost 4 bases and the J gene lost 4 bases, with 8 bases spanning the gap. CDR3 loop: CASSGVGNQPQHF. The DNA for the CDR3 is TGTGCCAGCAGTGGGGTGGGGAATCAGCCCCAGCATTTT.

The chain is built from TRBV19 and TRBJ1-5; D is perhaps TRBD1 (5 bases). V lost 7 bases and J 2 bases, leaving 15 bases between the germline ends. Germline lookup yields CDR1 LNHDA and CDR2 SQIVND (reference sequence). The CDR3 spans 15 residues. The CDR3: CASTMGLGGNQPQHF. The CDR3 bases are TGTGCCAGTACCATGGGACTGGGCGGCAATCAGCCCCAGCATTTT.

This chain joins TRBV27 and TRBJ2-1; TRBD1 agrees at 9 bases. J lost 7 bases, V lost 6 bases, and 16 bases had no gene match. Per germline, CDR1 MNHEY and CDR2 SMNVEV (reference sequence). The CDR3 contains 17 residues. The CDR3 DNA reads as TGTGCCAGCAGCTATATTAGGACATCTGGGACAGGGAATGAGCAGTTCTTC. This gives the protein CASSYIRTSGTGNEQFF.

This clone was seen once. The rearrangement links TRBV28 to TRBJ2-4, with 7 bases identical to TRBD2. Germline CDR1 and CDR2: MDHEN and SYDVKM. The CDR3 covers 14 residues. J gave up 5 bases and V 6 bases, and 7 bases lay outside the gene matches. The CDR3 DNA reads as TGTGCCAGCAGGCTCACGGGGGGAGAAAACATTCAGTACTTC. Its protein is CASRLTGGENIQYF.